This T cell receptor beta chain comes out of a study of T-cell reconstitution after alpha-beta-depleted transplantation in children. On this clonotype: Its antigen is unidentified.

Trimming took 3 bases from V and 1 from J; bases not matched to a gene: 7. Germline CDR1 and CDR2: SGHTA and FQGNSA. CDR3 length equals 16 residues. Overall study results and limits: T-cell numbers and diversity one year post-transplant derived largely from freshly generated T cells. Several hundred expanded graft clones reportedly were the source of alpha-beta T cells about two months after transplant. Some patients' high day-60 TCRbeta diversity was traced to surviving recipient T cells and thymic progenitors.

Using unique molecular identifiers, the investigators prepared the TCRbeta library. MiXCR, applied by TCRdb to the PCR reads, yields one record per CDR3 protein. The data show around 600,000 distinct CDR3 sequences, with roughly 24% seen just once and 11% to 15% held by the top ten. This material consisted of PBMCs, mostly from graft donor cells, taken 360 days after TCRalphabeta/CD19-depleted stem cell transplant. This TCR was sampled from a boy under two years old who had a stem cell transplant for acute myeloid leukemia, so the T cells may come from the graft donor. The chain combines TRBV7-2 with TRBJ2-5; 8 bases fit TRBD1. CDR3 loop: CASSFSSTGGQETQYF. The CDR3 nucleotides read TGTGCCAGCAGCTTTTCCTCAACAGGGGGCCAAGAGACCCAGTACTTC.